Shown below are 4 T cell receptor beta chains from a single sample sequenced in a study of human CD8 memory T cell subsets. Sequencing libraries of TCR beta were made by UMI-labeled 5' RACE. TCRdb re-analyzed the 5' RACE reads; it lists each CDR3 protein once, without DNA. The sample has some 10,000 distinct CDR3 sequences; the top ten hold 20%. The TPEX subset meant dysfunctional early memory CD8+ cells, CCR7+ PD-1+ TIGIT+. The specimen sequenced was CD8+ T cells from PBMCs. These receptors were obtained from a human donor in good health.

This clonotype is labeled medium-sized based on frequency. This chain connects TRBV7-2 to TRBJ2-1; TCRdb picks TRBD1, but there is no DNA to check that call. Germline loops: CDR1 SGHTA, CDR2 FQGNSA. The CDR3 is 14 residues long. The CDR3 loop is CATGGGDLSNEQFF.

The genes are TRBV3-1 and TRBJ1-1; TCRdb names TRBD1, which stays unverified in the absence of DNA. CDR3 length: 13 amino acids. Germline V gene lookup returns CDR1 LGHDT and CDR2 YNNKEL (reference sequence). The CDR3 spells CASSPGQLTEAFF.

This chain links TRBV20-1 with TRBJ2-7; TCRdb indicates TRBD1, and absent DNA this call remains unverified. The length of the CDR3 is 14 residues. The V gene's germline CDR1 is DFQATT and CDR2 SNEGSKA (reference sequence). CDR3 loop: CSAAPDRGTYEQYF.

Frequency places this clonotype as medium-sized. The V gene is TRBV6-5, the J gene TRBJ1-1; there is no DNA to check the TCRdb D call of TRBD1. Germline CDR1 and CDR2: MNHEY and SVGAGI. The CDR3 spans 18 residues. Here the CDR3 reads CASSSNPDREGANTEAFF.